This T cell receptor beta chain was profiled in a study of T cells after yellow fever vaccination. The wider study: For low cell numbers, libraries were made with SMART-Seq v4 Ultra Low Input.

Each CDR3 protein gets one entry after TCRdb re-called the 5' RACE reads with MiXCR. The table includes 340,000 or so distinct CDR3 sequences, around 13% detected once. A remark on this clonotype: Its antigen is currently unknown.

Study observations and caveats: Sorted repertoires could include abundant contaminating clonotypes from bulk cells. In post-booster samples, most primary-vaccination clones reappeared (about 95% CD4, 75% to 90% CD8).

This specimen was CD4+ T cells sorted from PBMCs, taken 15 days after the yellow fever booster vaccination. This sequence originates from a man between 18 and 35 years old who received the YFV17D yellow fever vaccine.

DNA for the CDR3: TGCAGTGCTAGCGAGTCGCGGGTCACAGATACGCAGTATTTT. This sequence encodes CSASESRVTDTQYF. This chain joins TRBV20-1 and TRBJ2-3; a weak D match, TRBD2 (5 bases). Trimming cost V 3 bases and J 2 bases, with 12 bases left between them. Per the germline V gene, CDR1 is DFQATT and CDR2 is SNEGSKA (reference sequence). This CDR3 is 14 amino acids long.